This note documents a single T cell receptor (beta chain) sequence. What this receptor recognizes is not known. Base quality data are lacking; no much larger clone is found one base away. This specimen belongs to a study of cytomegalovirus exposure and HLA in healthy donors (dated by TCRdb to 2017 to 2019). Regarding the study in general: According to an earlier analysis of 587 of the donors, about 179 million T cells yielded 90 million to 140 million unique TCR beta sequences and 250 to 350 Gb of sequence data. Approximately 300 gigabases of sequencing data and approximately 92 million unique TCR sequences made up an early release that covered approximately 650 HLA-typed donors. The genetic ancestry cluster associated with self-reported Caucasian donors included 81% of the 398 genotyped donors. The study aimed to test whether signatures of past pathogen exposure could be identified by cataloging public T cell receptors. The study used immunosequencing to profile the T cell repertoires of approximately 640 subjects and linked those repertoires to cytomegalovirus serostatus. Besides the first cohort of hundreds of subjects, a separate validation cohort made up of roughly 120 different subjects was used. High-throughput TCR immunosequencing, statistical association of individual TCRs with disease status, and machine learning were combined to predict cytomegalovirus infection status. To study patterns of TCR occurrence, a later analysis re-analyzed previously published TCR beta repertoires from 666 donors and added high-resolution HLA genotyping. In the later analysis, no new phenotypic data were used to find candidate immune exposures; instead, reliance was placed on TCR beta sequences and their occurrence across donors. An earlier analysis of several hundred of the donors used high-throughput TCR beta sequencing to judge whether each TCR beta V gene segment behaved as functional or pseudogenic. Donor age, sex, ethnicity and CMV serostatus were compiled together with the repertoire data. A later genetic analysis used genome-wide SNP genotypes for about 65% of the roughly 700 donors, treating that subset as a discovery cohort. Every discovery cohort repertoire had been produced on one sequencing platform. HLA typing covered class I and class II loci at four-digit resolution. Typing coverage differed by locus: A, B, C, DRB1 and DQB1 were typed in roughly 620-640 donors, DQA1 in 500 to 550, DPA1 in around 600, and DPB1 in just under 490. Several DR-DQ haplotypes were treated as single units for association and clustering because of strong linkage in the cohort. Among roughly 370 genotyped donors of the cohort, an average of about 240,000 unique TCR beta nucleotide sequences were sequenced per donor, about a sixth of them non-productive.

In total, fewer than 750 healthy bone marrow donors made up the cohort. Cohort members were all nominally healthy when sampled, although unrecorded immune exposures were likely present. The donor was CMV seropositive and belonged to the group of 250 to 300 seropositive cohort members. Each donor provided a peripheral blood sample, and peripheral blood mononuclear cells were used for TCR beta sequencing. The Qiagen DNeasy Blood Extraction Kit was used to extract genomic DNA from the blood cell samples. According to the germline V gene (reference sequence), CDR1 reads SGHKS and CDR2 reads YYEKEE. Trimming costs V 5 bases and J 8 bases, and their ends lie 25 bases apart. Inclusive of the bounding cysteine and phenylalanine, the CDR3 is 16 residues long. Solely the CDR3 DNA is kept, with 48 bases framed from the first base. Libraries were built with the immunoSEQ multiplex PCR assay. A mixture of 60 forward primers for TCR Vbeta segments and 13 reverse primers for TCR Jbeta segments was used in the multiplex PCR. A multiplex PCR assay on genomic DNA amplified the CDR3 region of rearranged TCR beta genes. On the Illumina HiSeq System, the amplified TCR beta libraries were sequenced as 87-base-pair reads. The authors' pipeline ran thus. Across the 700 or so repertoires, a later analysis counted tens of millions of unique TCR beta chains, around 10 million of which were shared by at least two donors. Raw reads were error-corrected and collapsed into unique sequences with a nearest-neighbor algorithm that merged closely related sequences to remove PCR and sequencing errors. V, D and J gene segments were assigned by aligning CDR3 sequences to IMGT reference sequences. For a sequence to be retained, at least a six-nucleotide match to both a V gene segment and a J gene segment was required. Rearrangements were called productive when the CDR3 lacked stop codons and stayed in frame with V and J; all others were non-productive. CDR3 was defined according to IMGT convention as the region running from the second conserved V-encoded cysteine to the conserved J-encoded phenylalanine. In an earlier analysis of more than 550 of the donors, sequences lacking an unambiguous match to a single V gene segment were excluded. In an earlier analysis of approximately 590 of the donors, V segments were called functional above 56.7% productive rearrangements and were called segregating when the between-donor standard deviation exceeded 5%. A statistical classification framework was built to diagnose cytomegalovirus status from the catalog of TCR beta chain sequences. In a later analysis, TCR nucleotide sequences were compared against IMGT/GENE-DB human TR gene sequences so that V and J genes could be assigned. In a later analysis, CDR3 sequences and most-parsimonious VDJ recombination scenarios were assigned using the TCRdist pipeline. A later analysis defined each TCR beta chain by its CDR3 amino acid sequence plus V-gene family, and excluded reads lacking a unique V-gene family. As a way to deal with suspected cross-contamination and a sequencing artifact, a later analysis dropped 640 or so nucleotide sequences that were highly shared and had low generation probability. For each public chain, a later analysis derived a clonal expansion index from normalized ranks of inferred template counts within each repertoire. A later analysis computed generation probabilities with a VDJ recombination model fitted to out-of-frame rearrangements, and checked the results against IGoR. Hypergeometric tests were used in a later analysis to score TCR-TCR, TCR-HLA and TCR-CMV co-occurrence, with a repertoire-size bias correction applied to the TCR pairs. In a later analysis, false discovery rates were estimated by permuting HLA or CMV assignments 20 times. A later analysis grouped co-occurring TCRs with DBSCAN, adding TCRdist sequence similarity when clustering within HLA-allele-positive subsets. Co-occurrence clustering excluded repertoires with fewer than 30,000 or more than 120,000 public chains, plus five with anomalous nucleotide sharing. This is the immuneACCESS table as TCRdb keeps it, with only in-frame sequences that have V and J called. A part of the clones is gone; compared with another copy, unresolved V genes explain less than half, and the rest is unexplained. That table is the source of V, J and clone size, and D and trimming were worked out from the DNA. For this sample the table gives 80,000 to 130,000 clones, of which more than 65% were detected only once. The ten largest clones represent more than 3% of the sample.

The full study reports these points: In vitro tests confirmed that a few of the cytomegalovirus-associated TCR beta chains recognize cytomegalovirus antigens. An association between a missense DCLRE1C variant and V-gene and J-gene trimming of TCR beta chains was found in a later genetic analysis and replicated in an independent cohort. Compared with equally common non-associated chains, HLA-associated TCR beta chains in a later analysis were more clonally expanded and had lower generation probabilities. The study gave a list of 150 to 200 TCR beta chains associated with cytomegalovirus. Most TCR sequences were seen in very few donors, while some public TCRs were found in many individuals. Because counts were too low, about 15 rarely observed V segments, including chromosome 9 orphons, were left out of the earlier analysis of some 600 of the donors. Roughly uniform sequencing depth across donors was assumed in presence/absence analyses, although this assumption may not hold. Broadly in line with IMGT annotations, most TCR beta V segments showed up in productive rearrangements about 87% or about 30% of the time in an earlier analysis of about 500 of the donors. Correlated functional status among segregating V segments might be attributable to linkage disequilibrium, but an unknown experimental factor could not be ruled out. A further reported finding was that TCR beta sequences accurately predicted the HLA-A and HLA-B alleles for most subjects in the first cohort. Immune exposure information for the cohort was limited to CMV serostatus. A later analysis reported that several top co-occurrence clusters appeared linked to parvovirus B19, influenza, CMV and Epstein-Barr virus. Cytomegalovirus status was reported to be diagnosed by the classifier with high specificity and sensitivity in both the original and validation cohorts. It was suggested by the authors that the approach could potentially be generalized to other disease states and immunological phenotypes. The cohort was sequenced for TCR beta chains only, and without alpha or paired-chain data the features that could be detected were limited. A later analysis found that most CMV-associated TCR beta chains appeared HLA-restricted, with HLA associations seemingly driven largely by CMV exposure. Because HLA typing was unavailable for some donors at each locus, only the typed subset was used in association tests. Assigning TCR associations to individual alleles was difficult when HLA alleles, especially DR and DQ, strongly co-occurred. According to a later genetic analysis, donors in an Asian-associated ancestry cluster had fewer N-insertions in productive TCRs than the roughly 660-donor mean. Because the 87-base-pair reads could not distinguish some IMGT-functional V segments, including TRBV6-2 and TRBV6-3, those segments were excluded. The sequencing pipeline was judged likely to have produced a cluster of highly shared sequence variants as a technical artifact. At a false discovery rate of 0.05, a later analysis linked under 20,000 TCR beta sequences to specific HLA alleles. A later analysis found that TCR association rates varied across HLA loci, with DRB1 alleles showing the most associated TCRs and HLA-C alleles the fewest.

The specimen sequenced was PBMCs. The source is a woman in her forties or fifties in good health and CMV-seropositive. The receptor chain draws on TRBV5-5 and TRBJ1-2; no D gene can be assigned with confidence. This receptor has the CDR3 CASSSTGSKAPSGYTF. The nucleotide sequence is TGTGCCAGCAGTTCCACGGGAAGCAAGGCACCCTCCGGCTACACCTTC.